This is a list of T cell receptor beta chains from one sample in a study of cytomegalovirus exposure and HLA in healthy donors. Assay used: immunoSEQ multiplex PCR; TCRdb lists only in-frame clones, some missing. Of more than 150,000 clones detected, roughly three quarters appear once; the ten largest clones hold 2% to 3%. Sequences were obtained from PBMCs. The receptors were sampled from a woman under 40 in good health and CMV-seropositive. The CDR3 runs from the conserved cysteine through the conserved F or W. A D gene is named only where the DNA matches it firmly. Size is omitted from some rows. Given values are once, few, many or a class for expanded clones.

CDR3 protein: CASSRPGGAREKLFF
clone size: .
V gene: TRBV4-3
D gene: .
CDR3 length: 15

CDR3 protein: CASSFGQGIFSYEQYF
clone size: .
V gene: TRBV7-2
D gene: TRBD1
CDR3 length: 16

CDR3 protein: CASSLTQGLNQPQHF
clone size: .
V gene: TRBV19
D gene: .
CDR3 length: 15

CDR3 protein: CASSQDPPRANYGYTF
clone size: .
V gene: TRBV4-3
D gene: .
CDR3 length: 16

CDR3 protein: CAWSSSTADGYTF
clone size: .
V gene: TRBV30
D gene: .
CDR3 length: 13

CDR3 protein: CASSEAWPGGLAYNEQFF
clone size: .
V gene: TRBV6-1
D gene: TRBD1
CDR3 length: 18

CDR3 protein: CASSPPQEYNSPLHF
clone size: .
V gene: TRBV18
D gene: .
CDR3 length: 15

CDR3 protein: CASSEGLVGTDTQYF
clone size: .
V gene: TRBV6-4
D gene: TRBD2
CDR3 length: 15

CDR3 protein: CASSPGGRGANYGYTF
clone size: .
V gene: TRBV18
D gene: .
CDR3 length: 16

CDR3 protein: CASSLGGGVTYGYTF
clone size: .
V gene: TRBV28
D gene: .
CDR3 length: 15

CDR3 protein: CASSGSQGANQPQHF
clone size: .
V gene: TRBV18
D gene: TRBD1
CDR3 length: 15

CDR3 protein: CAISERGGYNEQFF
clone size: once
V gene: TRBV10-3
D gene: TRBD2
CDR3 length: 14

CDR3 protein: CASSPTPRGGYGYTF
clone size: few
V gene: TRBV9
D gene: .
CDR3 length: 15

CDR3 protein: CASSLSLADRQFF
clone size: once
V gene: TRBV27
D gene: .
CDR3 length: 13

CDR3 protein: CASSPSPILTIYAGELFF
clone size: few
V gene: TRBV9
D gene: .
CDR3 length: 18

CDR3 protein: CASSQGQGDVETQYF
clone size: .
V gene: TRBV4-3
D gene: TRBD1
CDR3 length: 15

CDR3 protein: CASSEAHLRTSGGEAQYF
clone size: few
V gene: TRBV2
D gene: TRBD2
CDR3 length: 18

CDR3 protein: CASSLRDRGSEAFF
clone size: .
V gene: TRBV11-2
D gene: TRBD1
CDR3 length: 14

CDR3 protein: CASSQDRGSGANVLTF
clone size: few
V gene: TRBV4-3
D gene: .
CDR3 length: 16

CDR3 protein: CASSLGDSLNTGELFF
clone size: .
V gene: TRBV11-3
D gene: TRBD1
CDR3 length: 16

CDR3 protein: CASSPGGREKLFF
clone size: .
V gene: TRBV6-5
D gene: .
CDR3 length: 13

CDR3 protein: CASSVRAGRTDTQYF
clone size: .
V gene: TRBV2
D gene: .
CDR3 length: 15

CDR3 protein: CASSEGAASGAETQYF
clone size: few
V gene: TRBV25-1
D gene: TRBD2
CDR3 length: 16

CDR3 protein: CASSLAGSTGELFF
clone size: once
V gene: TRBV7-2
D gene: .
CDR3 length: 14

CDR3 protein: CASTKTSGVKEQFF
clone size: .
V gene: TRBV6-5
D gene: TRBD2
CDR3 length: 14

CDR3 protein: CASRALTGGPTGELFF
clone size: .
V gene: TRBV6-6
D gene: .
CDR3 length: 16

CDR3 protein: CASSLAGGPETQYF
clone size: .
V gene: TRBV27
D gene: TRBD2
CDR3 length: 14

CDR3 protein: CASSQGIPETSYEQYF
clone size: .
V gene: TRBV4-1
D gene: .
CDR3 length: 16

CDR3 protein: CASSVDKRGPQHF
clone size: few
V gene: TRBV9
D gene: .
CDR3 length: 13

CDR3 protein: CASKSRGGLPSEQFF
clone size: few
V gene: TRBV2
D gene: .
CDR3 length: 15

CDR3 protein: CASTTGGSTDTQYF
clone size: .
V gene: TRBV5-1
D gene: TRBD2
CDR3 length: 14

CDR3 protein: CASSAGQGGQPQHF
clone size: .
V gene: TRBV9
D gene: TRBD1
CDR3 length: 14

CDR3 protein: CASSLSGYEQYF
clone size: .
V gene: TRBV11-3
D gene: .
CDR3 length: 12